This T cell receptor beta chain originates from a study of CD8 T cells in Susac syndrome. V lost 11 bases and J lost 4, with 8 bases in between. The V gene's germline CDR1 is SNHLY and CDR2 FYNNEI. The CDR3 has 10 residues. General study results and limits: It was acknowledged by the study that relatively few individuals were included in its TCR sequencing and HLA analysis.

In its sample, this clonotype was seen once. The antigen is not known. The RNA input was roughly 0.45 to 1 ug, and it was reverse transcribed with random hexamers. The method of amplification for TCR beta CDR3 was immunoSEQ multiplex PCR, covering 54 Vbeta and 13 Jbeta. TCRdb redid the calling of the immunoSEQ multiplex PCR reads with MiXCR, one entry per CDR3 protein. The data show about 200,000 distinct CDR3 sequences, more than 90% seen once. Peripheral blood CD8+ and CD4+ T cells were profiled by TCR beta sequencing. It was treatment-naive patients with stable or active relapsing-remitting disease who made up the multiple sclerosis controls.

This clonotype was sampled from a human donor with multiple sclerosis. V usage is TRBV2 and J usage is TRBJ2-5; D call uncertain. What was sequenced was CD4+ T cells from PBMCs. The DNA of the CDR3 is TGTGCCGGAAAGTCAGAGACCCAGTACTTC. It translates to CAGKSETQYF.